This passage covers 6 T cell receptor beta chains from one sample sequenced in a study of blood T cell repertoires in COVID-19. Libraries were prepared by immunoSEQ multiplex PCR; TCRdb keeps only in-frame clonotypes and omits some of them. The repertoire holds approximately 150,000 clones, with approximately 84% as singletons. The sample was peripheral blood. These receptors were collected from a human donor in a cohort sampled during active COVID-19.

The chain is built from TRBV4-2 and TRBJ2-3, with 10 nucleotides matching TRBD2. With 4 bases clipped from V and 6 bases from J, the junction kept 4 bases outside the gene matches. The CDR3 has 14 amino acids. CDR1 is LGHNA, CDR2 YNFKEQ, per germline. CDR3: CASSRPGLADTQYF. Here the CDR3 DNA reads TGTGCCAGCAGCCGGCCGGGACTAGCGGATACGCAGTATTTT.

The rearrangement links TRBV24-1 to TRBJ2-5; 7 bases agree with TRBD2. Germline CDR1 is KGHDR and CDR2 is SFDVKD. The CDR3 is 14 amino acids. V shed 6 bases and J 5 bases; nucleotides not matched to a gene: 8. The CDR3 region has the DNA TGTGCCACCAGTTCTAGCGGTCAAGGCGAGACCCAGTACTTC. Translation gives CATSSSGQGETQYF.

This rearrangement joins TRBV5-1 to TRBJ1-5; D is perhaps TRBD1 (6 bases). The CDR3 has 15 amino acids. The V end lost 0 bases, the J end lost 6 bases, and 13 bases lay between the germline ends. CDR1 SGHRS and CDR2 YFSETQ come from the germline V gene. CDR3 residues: CASSLDGTFAQPQHF. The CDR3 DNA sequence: TGCGCCAGCAGCTTGGATGGGACATTTGCTCAGCCCCAGCATTTT.

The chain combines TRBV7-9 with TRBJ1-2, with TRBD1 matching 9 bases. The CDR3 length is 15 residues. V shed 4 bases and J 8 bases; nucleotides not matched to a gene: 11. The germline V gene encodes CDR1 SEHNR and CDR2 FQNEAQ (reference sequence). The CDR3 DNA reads TGTGCCAGCAGCTACGCCGGGACAGGGACTTTGGGCTACACCTTC. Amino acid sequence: CASSYAGTGTLGYTF.

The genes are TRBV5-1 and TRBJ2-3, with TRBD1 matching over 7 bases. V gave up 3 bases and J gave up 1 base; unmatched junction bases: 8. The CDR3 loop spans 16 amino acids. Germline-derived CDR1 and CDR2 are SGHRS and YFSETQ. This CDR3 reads CASSYLQGSGTDTQYF. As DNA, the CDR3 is TGCGCCAGCAGCTACCTACAGGGGTCTGGCACAGATACGCAGTATTTT.

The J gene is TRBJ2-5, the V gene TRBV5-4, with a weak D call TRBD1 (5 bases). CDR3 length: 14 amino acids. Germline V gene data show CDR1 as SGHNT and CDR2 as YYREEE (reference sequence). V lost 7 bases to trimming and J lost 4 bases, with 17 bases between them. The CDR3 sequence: CASSSQGIGETQYF. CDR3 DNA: TGTGCCAGCTCTTCCCAGGGTATCGGAGAGACCCAGTACTTC.